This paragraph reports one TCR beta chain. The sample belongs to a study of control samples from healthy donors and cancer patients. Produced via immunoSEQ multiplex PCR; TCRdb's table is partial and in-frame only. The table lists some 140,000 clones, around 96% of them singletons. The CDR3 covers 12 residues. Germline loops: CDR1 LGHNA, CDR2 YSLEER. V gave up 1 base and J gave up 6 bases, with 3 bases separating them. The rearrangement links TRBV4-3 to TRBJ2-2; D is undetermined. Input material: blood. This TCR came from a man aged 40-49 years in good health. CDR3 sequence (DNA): TGCGCCAGCAGCCAAGCCCCCGGGGAGCTGTTTTTT. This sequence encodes CASSQAPGELFF.